The 31 T cell receptor beta chains below come from one sample, sequenced in a study of blood T cell repertoires in COVID-19. TCRdb's table, derived via immunoSEQ multiplex PCR, lists solely in-frame clones and lacks some. The sample lists around 21,000 clones, around 74% seen once, with more than 55% in the top ten. Specimen: peripheral blood. The receptors originated from an elderly man with acute or convalescent COVID-19.

V gene TRBV19 combines with J gene TRBJ1-1, with D possibly matching TRBD1 (5 bases). V lost 6 bases, J lost 3 bases, and 8 bases lay in between. The CDR3 length is 12 residues. Germline values: CDR1 LNHDA, CDR2 SQIVND (reference sequence). In DNA, the CDR3 is TGTGCCAGTAGGAAGGGGTACACTGAAGCTTTCTTT. Translated: CASRKGYTEAFF.

The rearrangement links TRBV7-9 to TRBJ1-1; the D gene is possibly TRBD1 (6 bases). Germline loops: CDR1 SEHNR, CDR2 FQNEAQ (reference sequence). The CDR3 covers 13 residues. V was pared by 4 bases and J by 5 bases, with 11 bases between. CDR3 sequence (DNA): TGTGCCAGCAGCTCAGGGGTTAGGACTGAAGCTTTCTTT. As protein: CASSSGVRTEAFF.

The chain combines TRBV6-6 with TRBJ1-6; D gene uncertain. Trimming stripped 4 bases from V and 6 bases from J, with 13 bases between. Germline CDR1 is MNHNY and CDR2 is SVGAGI (reference sequence). This CDR3 is 15 amino acids long. This chain's CDR3 is CASSSHGEANSPLHF. CDR3 sequence (DNA): TGTGCCAGCAGTTCCCATGGGGAGGCTAATTCACCCCTCCACTTT.

The rearrangement uses TRBV5-6 and TRBJ2-2; TRBD2 aligns across 7 bases. The CDR3 extends over 18 amino acids. V shed 0 bases, J shed 4 bases, and the junction held 12 bases outside the gene matches. The germline V gene has CDR1 SGHDT and CDR2 YYEEEE. DNA of the CDR3: TGTGCCAGCAGCTTGGTTCAAGCGGGACTTTTAGGCACCGGGGAGCTGTTTTTT. Amino acids: CASSLVQAGLLGTGELFF.

A single count supports this clone. The chain couples TRBV19 to TRBJ1-1, with D unresolved. Germline V gene lookup returns CDR1 LNHDA and CDR2 SQIVND (reference sequence). V lost 9 bases and J lost 5, with 10 bases in between. CDR3 size: 11 residues. The CDR3 is CASSRRTEAFF. CDR3 bases: TGTGCCAGCTCCAGGAGGACTGAAGCTTTCTTT.

The V and J genes are TRBV7-9 and TRBJ1-6, with D perhaps matching TRBD1 (5 bases). V lost 1 base to trimming and J lost 10 bases, with 14 bases between them. Germline V gene sequence: CDR1 SEHNR, CDR2 FQNEAQ (reference sequence). The CDR3 has 15 amino acids. The chain's CDR3 is CASSLGGGKESPLHF. The CDR3 nucleotides are TGTGCCAGCAGCTTAGGGGGGGGAAAGGAATCACCCCTCCACTTT.

The CDR3 spells CSASIPGGMNTEAFF. The CDR3 coding sequence is TGCAGTGCTAGTATCCCCGGAGGAATGAACACTGAAGCTTTCTTT. The gene calls are TRBV20-1 and TRBJ1-1, with D unclear. CDR3 length: 15 residues. CDR1 DFQATT and CDR2 SNEGSKA come from the germline V gene (reference sequence). Deletions cut 3 bases from V and 0 bases from J, with 14 bases between.

The rearrangement links TRBV2 to TRBJ1-5; possibly TRBD1 for D (5 bases). The CDR3 runs 16 residues. The germline V gene encodes CDR1 SNHLY and CDR2 FYNNEI. Trimming took off 7 bases at V and 0 bases at J, with 16 bases between the two ends. CDR3 amino acids: CASTLFRQNSNQPQHF. The DNA of the CDR3 is TGTGCCAGCACCCTTTTTCGACAGAATAGCAATCAGCCCCAGCATTTT.

The J gene is TRBJ2-2, the V gene TRBV7-9, with 7 bases that match TRBD2. In germline, CDR1 is SEHNR, CDR2 FQNEAQ (reference sequence). This CDR3 is built from 15 residues. With V trimmed by 4 bases and J by 3 bases, 5 bases remained unmatched. The CDR3 nucleotides are TGTGCCAGCAGCTCCCAGCGGGATTACACCGGGGAGCTGTTTTTT. This gives the protein CASSSQRDYTGELFF.

The chain combines TRBV5-4 with TRBJ2-1; D is possibly TRBD1 (8 bases). The CDR3 has 16 amino acids. V lost 0 bases, J lost 9 bases, and 19 bases lay in between. Germline V gives CDR1 SGHNT, CDR2 YYREEE (reference sequence). CDR3 region: CASSLGGWTGRVEQFF. CDR3 DNA: TGTGCCAGCAGCTTGGGGGGGTGGACAGGGAGGGTTGAGCAGTTCTTC.

This chain uses TRBV28 with TRBJ1-2, with TRBD1 matching 8 bases. CDR3 length equals 14 residues. With V trimmed by 4 bases and J by 8 bases, 9 bases remained unmatched. Germline V lookup: CDR1 MDHEN, CDR2 SYDVKM. The CDR3, as DNA: TGTGCCAGCAGTTCTCATACAGGGGGTGGGGGCTACACCTTC. This codes for CASSSHTGGGGYTF.

This clone turned up a few times. The chain combines TRBV19 with TRBJ2-2, with 9 bases identical to TRBD1. This CDR3 region has 16 residues. From germline, CDR1 is LNHDA and CDR2 SQIVND (reference sequence). V lost 3 bases, J lost 6 bases, and 8 bases stayed unmatched. The CDR3 region has the DNA TGTGCCAGTAGTATTAGGGACAGGGTGGTAGCCGGGGAGCTGTTTTTT. Translating gives CASSIRDRVVAGELFF.

The chain's CDR3 is CASSVGGRGTGELFF. DNA for the CDR3: TGTGCCAGCAGCGTAGGAGGGCGGGGGACCGGGGAGCTGTTTTTT. The rearrangement joins TRBV9 to TRBJ2-2; 7 bases map to TRBD2. CDR3 size: 15 residues. Trimming at V came to 0 bases and at J to 5 bases, leaving 4 bases not matched to a gene. Germline CDR1 reads SGDLS; CDR2 reads YYNGEE.

This clone was detected only a few times. The chain has TRBV3-1 (or the pseudogene TRBV3-2) and TRBJ1-4; D unclear. Trimming took off 2 bases at V and 7 bases at J, with 2 bases between the two ends. CDR3 length: 11 amino acids. Germline CDR1 and CDR2: LGHDT and YNNKEL (reference sequence). The CDR3 protein is CASSQLEKLFF. CDR3 DNA: TGTGCCAGCAGCCAACTTGAAAAACTGTTTTTT.

V gene TRBV7-6 combines with J gene TRBJ1-4; D gene unclear. Germline V CDR1 and CDR2: SGHVS, FNYEAQ. Trimming removed 0 bases from V and 11 bases from J, with 13 bases in between. The CDR3 length is 14 residues. CDR3 DNA: TGTGCCAGCAGCTTAGCCGACACCGGCGGGAAACTGTTTTTT. The encoded protein is CASSLADTGGKLFF.

This rearrangement joins TRBV6-1 to TRBJ1-2; D is undetermined. The CDR3 length is 16 residues. CDR1 MNHNS and CDR2 SASEGT come from the germline V gene. The V end lost 2 bases, the J end lost 6 bases, and 19 bases lay between the germline ends. The CDR3 reads CASSEPTTGFVHGYTF. In DNA, the CDR3 is TGTGCCAGCAGTGAACCTACGACGGGATTCGTCCATGGCTACACCTTC.

This chain uses TRBV7-9 with TRBJ1-1, with a possible D match to TRBD1 (6 bases). Trimming cost V 1 base and J 1 base, with 7 bases left between them. Germline lookup yields CDR1 SEHNR and CDR2 FQNEAQ (reference sequence). The CDR3 runs to 14 residues. This CDR3 reads CASSLGTENTEAFF. The CDR3 coding sequence is TGTGCCAGCAGCTTAGGGACAGAGAACACTGAAGCTTTCTTT.

V gene TRBV7-3 combines with J gene TRBJ1-2; TRBD1 matches 8 bases. CDR3 size: 15 residues. Germline values: CDR1 SGHTA, CDR2 FQGTGA. V was clipped by 7 bases and J by 3 bases; unmatched bases: 10. The CDR3 DNA is TGTGCCAGCAAAAAAGGACAGGGACTCTACTATGGCTACACCTTC. This codes for CASKKGQGLYYGYTF. Full variable domain (remainder filled in from reference TRBV7-3 and TRBJ1-2): GAGVSQTPSNKVTEKGKYVELRCDPISGHTALYWYRQSLGQGPEFLIYFQGTGAADDSGLPNDRFFAVRPEGSVSTLKIQRTERGDSAVYLCASKKGQGLYYGYTFGSGTRLTVV.

The V gene is TRBV25-1, the J gene TRBJ2-1, with D possibly matching TRBD2 (5 bases). The CDR3 loop spans 14 amino acids. Per germline, CDR1 MGHDK and CDR2 SYGVNS. Trimming took 6 bases from V and 3 from J, leaving 12 bases between them. The CDR3 DNA sequence: TGTGCCAGCAGGGACGTCGGGGACTACAATGAGCAGTTCTTC. Translating gives CASRDVGDYNEQFF.

This clone was seen a single time. The chain uses TRBV5-6 and TRBJ1-2; D is unresolved. Germline lookup yields CDR1 SGHDT and CDR2 YYEEEE. V shed 2 bases and J shed 4 bases, with 15 bases lying between them. This CDR3 is 15 amino acids long. The CDR3 loop is CASSFLATVIYGYTF. The CDR3 DNA reads TGTGCCAGCAGCTTCCTTGCCACAGTGATCTATGGCTACACCTTC.

This clone is medium-sized (0.01 to 0.1%). The chain carries TRBV9 and TRBJ1-3, with 9 bases aligning to TRBD1. The junction had 12 bases not matched to a gene; V was cut back by 4 bases and J by 4 bases. Germline CDR1 reads SGDLS; CDR2 reads YYNGEE. CDR3 length equals 17 residues. The chain's CDR3 is CASSPSSGTGTGNTIYF. The CDR3 DNA follows: TGTGCCAGCAGCCCTTCCTCCGGGACAGGGACAGGAAACACCATATATTTT.

The gene calls are TRBV13 and TRBJ2-2; maybe TRBD2 (5 bases). This CDR3 has 18 amino acids. Germline loops: CDR1 PRHDT, CDR2 FYEKMQ (reference sequence). Trimming removed 4 bases at V and 8 bases at J, with 26 bases between. CDR3 residues: CASSSYLVSGIGPGELFF. DNA for the CDR3: TGTGCCAGCAGCTCATATTTGGTGTCGGGGATTGGTCCGGGGGAGCTGTTTTTT.

The chain links TRBV9 to TRBJ2-1, with 12 bases identical to TRBD2. V shed 4 bases and J 4 bases; nucleotides not matched to a gene: 18. The CDR3 is 20 residues long. Germline lookup yields CDR1 SGDLS and CDR2 YYNGEE. Here the CDR3 DNA reads TGTGCCAGCAGCCCATGGGCTAGCGGGAGGGTTGGGGGTTTTTACAATGAGCAGTTCTTC. Translated, it gives CASSPWASGRVGGFYNEQFF. The full variable domain, in which reference TRBV9 and TRBJ2-1 provide the parts outside the CDR3, is DSGVTQTPKHLITATGQRVTLRCSPRSGDLSVYWYQQSLDQGLQFLIQYYNGEERAKGNILERFSAQQFPDLHSELNLSSLELGDSALYFCASSPWASGRVGGFYNEQFFGPGTRLTVL.

The J gene is TRBJ1-1, the V gene TRBV18; D remains unclear. V lost 3 bases and J lost 1, with 9 bases in between. Per the germline V gene, CDR1 is KGHSH and CDR2 is LQKENI. The CDR3 runs to 14 residues. Written as DNA, the CDR3 is TGTGCCAGCTCACCGAACAGTCGGAACACTGAAGCTTTCTTT. Its translation: CASSPNSRNTEAFF.

This sequence joins TRBV4-3 and TRBJ2-3; D may be TRBD1 (6 bases). Germline lookup yields CDR1 LGHNA and CDR2 YSLEER. The V gene lost 4 bases and the J gene lost 4 bases, with 18 bases spanning the gap. This CDR3 region has 16 residues. The CDR3 region is CASSLWTDYLADTQYF. CDR3 nucleotide sequence: TGCGCCAGCAGCCTATGGACAGATTACCTCGCAGATACGCAGTATTTT.

The J gene is TRBJ2-1, the V gene TRBV11-2; 14 nucleotides agree with TRBD2. There are 15 residues in the CDR3. J gave up 8 bases and V 10 bases, and 10 bases lay outside the gene matches. CDR1 is SGHAT, CDR2 FQNNGV, per germline. The CDR3 bases are TGTGCCACCCAAAAGGGACTAGCGGGAGAAGATGAGCAGTTCTTC. Protein: CATQKGLAGEDEQFF.

This clone occurred a few times. This chain uses TRBV4-1 with TRBJ2-5; a weak D match, TRBD1 (5 bases). The ends were cut back, 4 bases at V and 2 bases at J, with 14 bases in the middle. The CDR3 runs to 15 residues. Per the germline V gene, CDR1 is MGHRA and CDR2 is YSYEKL. CDR3 amino acids: CASSLDTTAQETQYF. As DNA, the CDR3 is TGCGCCAGCAGCCTAGATACGACAGCTCAAGAGACCCAGTACTTC.

The chain carries TRBV11-2 and TRBJ2-2, with TRBD2 as a possible D gene (6 bases). Germline V gene lookup returns CDR1 SGHAT and CDR2 FQNNGV. V was pared by 5 bases and J by 0 bases, with 13 bases between. The CDR3 totals 16 residues. The CDR3 here is CASSSDASANTGELFF. CDR3 nucleotide sequence: TGTGCCAGCAGCAGTGATGCTAGCGCGAACACCGGGGAGCTGTTTTTT.

The J gene is TRBJ1-2, the V gene TRBV7-2, with D uncertain. There are 17 residues in the CDR3. Trimming cost V 5 bases and J 8 bases, with 27 bases left between them. Germline V gives CDR1 SGHTA, CDR2 FQGNSA. The chain's CDR3 is CASSTHPGPRREGGYTF. DNA of the CDR3: TGTGCCAGCAGCACTCACCCGGGTCCCCGGAGGGAAGGAGGCTACACCTTC.

This chain connects TRBV3-1 (or the pseudogene TRBV3-2) to TRBJ1-2; 9 nucleotides align to TRBD1. Germline V gene lookup returns CDR1 LGHDT and CDR2 YNNKEL (reference sequence). The CDR3 is 20 amino acids. The ends lost 4 bases at V and 0 bases at J; junction bases unmatched: 18. CDR3 bases: TGTGCCAGCAGCCCGGGCCCACCTAACAGGGGGCGGGAAGCTAACTATGGCTACACCTTC. Amino acids: CASSPGPPNRGREANYGYTF.

This chain joins TRBV3-1 (or the pseudogene TRBV3-2) and TRBJ1-6; perhaps TRBD1 as D (6 bases). Trimming left V 4 bases short and J 9 bases short, with 13 bases between. CDR3 length: 14 amino acids. CDR1 and CDR2 (germline): LGHDT, YNNKEL (reference sequence). This CDR3 is CASSLAQGSSPLHF. CDR3 sequence (DNA): TGTGCCAGCAGCCTGGCGCAGGGGAGTTCACCCCTCCACTTT.